The present T cell receptor (beta chain) was sequenced within a study of beta chain features in type 1 diabetes. Trimming took 11 bases from V and 3 from J; bases not matched to a gene: 12. From germline, CDR1 is LGHNA and CDR2 YNFKEQ. This CDR3 region has 16 residues. The isolated RNA, all of it, was reverse transcribed, so expressed TCRB transcripts were what got sequenced. The method was immunoSEQ multiplex PCR; TCRdb's version includes in-frame clones alone and lacks a portion of them. This table has 350,000 to 400,000 clones, approximately 15% appearing once. The J gene is TRBJ2-7, the V gene TRBV4-2, with TRBD2 matching over 14 bases. The sequence derives from a woman aged 18-35 years in good health. The material sequenced was naive CD4+ T cells from blood. CDR3 loop: CASRPGLAGVGYEQYF. The CDR3 DNA sequence: TGTGCCTCCCGCCCGGGACTAGCGGGAGTCGGCTACGAGCAGTACTTC.